Listed below are T cell receptor beta chains from one sample, sequenced in a study of T-cell memory formation after mild COVID-19. MiXCR was run by TCRdb on the 5' RACE reads, yielding one entry per CDR3 protein. Of tens of thousands of distinct CDR3 sequences in the sample, less than 15% were seen once. Sequenced: PBMCs or a T cell subset sorted from them (not recorded which). All receptors come from an adult woman who had mild COVID-19 (a few samples of this study predate the infection). Cell type and time point are not known. Each CDR3 is given with its conserved first and last residue. A D gene is named only where the DNA matches it firmly. Only part of the rows carry a size: once, few, many, or a class if the clone is expanded.

>TRBJ2-5|14|TRBV23-1|.|few
TGCGCCAGCAGCCACGCTACTGTCCCCCGGACCCAGTACTTC
CASSHATVPRTQYF
>TRBJ2-5|12|TRBV29-1|TRBD1|.
TGCAGCGTGGGACAGTTTGCAGAGACCCAGTACTTC
CSVGQFAETQYF
>TRBJ2-7|18|TRBV15|TRBD2|many
TGTGCCACCAGCAGTGTAGTACTAGCGGGTGGGAACCGCTACGAGCAGTACTTC
CATSSVVLAGGNRYEQYF
>TRBJ2-3|13|TRBV9|.|few
TGTGCCAGCAGCGGCGTTAACACAGATACGCAGTATTTT
CASSGVNTDTQYF
>TRBJ2-2|17|TRBV10-3|TRBD2|.
TGTGCCATCAAGGGGACTAGCGGGAGTTTAGGAACCGGGGAGCTGTTTTTT
CAIKGTSGSLGTGELFF
>TRBJ2-7|14|TRBV20-1|TRBD2|few
TGCAGTGCTAGAGTACGGGGGGAACCCTACGAGCAGTACTTC
CSARVRGEPYEQYF
>TRBJ2-7|13|TRBV6-1|.|.
TGTGCCAGCAGTGGGACAGCTAGCTACGAGCAGTACTTC
CASSGTASYEQYF
>TRBJ2-1|13|TRBV7-9|.|few
TGTGCCAGCATCCCCGGCCCCTACGGTGAGCAGTTCTTC
CASIPGPYGEQFF
>TRBJ2-3|14|TRBV7-8|.|many
TGTGCCAGCAGCCCACGAGCGGGTGCAGATACGCAGTATTTT
CASSPRAGADTQYF
>TRBJ2-1|14|TRBV29-1|TRBD2|few
TGCAGCGTTGACCTAGCGGGAGTGTGGAATGAGCAGTTCTTC
CSVDLAGVWNEQFF
>TRBJ2-7|13|TRBV20-1|TRBD2|many
TGCAGTGCTAGGGAGACTAGCGACTACGAGCAGTACTTC
CSARETSDYEQYF
>TRBJ2-5|15|TRBV24-1|.|few
TGTGCCACCAGTGATTTCGTCCCAGGTCGGGGGACCCAGTACTTC
CATSDFVPGRGTQYF
>TRBJ2-2|13|TRBV12-3/TRBV12-4|.|.
TGTGCCAGCACCCAGGGGCTAACCGGGGAGCTGTTTTTT
CASTQGLTGELFF
>TRBJ1-5|14|TRBV6-1|TRBD1|.
TGTGCCAGCATACTGGGACAGGGTTTTCAGCCCCAGCATTTT
CASILGQGFQPQHF
>TRBJ2-1|13|TRBV15|.|.
TGTGCCACCAGCAGAGATAGGATATCCGAGCAGTTCTTC
CATSRDRISEQFF
>TRBJ2-7|14|TRBV27|TRBD2|few
TGTGCCAGCAGTCGGCGGGGGGGACACTACGAGCAGTACTTC
CASSRRGGHYEQYF
>TRBJ2-3|15|TRBV20-1|TRBD1|many
TGCAGTGCTAGGCGAGACAGGGGGTTCACAGATACGCAGTATTTT
CSARRDRGFTDTQYF
>TRBJ2-7|13|TRBV7-3|TRBD2|.
TGTGCCAGCAGCTCCCACCGGGAGGGAGAGCAGTACTTC
CASSSHREGEQYF
>TRBJ2-7|11|TRBV30|.|many
TGTGCCGTGGACTTCGCCTACGAGCAGTACTTC
CAVDFAYEQYF
>TRBJ2-2|11|TRBV29-1|.|.
TGCAGCGTCGCTGGCGCCGGGGAGCTGTTTTTT
CSVAGAGELFF
>TRBJ2-7|15|TRBV5-1|TRBD2|few
TGCGCCAGCAGCCCCGGACTAGAAGGTCCCTACGAGCAGTACTTC
CASSPGLEGPYEQYF
>TRBJ2-1|11|TRBV20-1|.|many
TGCAGTGCTAGTCTCTACAATGAGCAGTTCTTC
CSASLYNEQFF
>TRBJ2-7|14|TRBV12-3/TRBV12-4|TRBD2|few
TGTGCCAGCAGTTTCGGTAGCGGGGGGTATGAGCAGTACTTC
CASSFGSGGYEQYF
>TRBJ2-3|14|TRBV20-1|.|few
TGCAGTGCTAGAGGGTACTATCTTACGGATACGCAGTATTTT
CSARGYYLTDTQYF
>TRBJ2-1|16|TRBV28|TRBD2|few
TGTGCCAGCAGCTTGCGCTGGGCGGGAGAACACAATGAGCAGTTCTTC
CASSLRWAGEHNEQFF
>TRBJ2-3|13|TRBV5-1|TRBD1|few
TGCGCCAGCGGGGACAGAGCTCCAGATACGCAGTATTTT
CASGDRAPDTQYF
>TRBJ1-1|13|TRBV12-3/TRBV12-4|.|.
TGTGCCAGCAAAAAAGGGGTGAACACTGAAGCTTTCTTT
CASKKGVNTEAFF
>TRBJ1-1|13|TRBV7-9|.|.
TGTGCCAGCACGGGACCGAGCAACACTGAAGCTTTCTTT
CASTGPSNTEAFF
>TRBJ2-4|17|TRBV23-1|TRBD2|.
TGCGCCAGCAGTCACCATGTACTAGCGGGGGGGCGAGACATTCAGTACTTC
CASSHHVLAGGRDIQYF
>TRBJ1-4|19|TRBV7-6|.|.
TGTGCCAGCAGCTTAGAACCGCCTTCCACAAGTCCAACTAATGAAAAACTGTTTTTT
CASSLEPPSTSPTNEKLFF
>TRBJ2-3|15|TRBV12-3/TRBV12-4|.|few
TGTGCCAGCAGTACGACGCTTGAGTCCACAGATACGCAGTATTTT
CASSTTLESTDTQYF
>TRBJ1-2|12|TRBV2|.|.
TGTGCCAGCAGTGGGGCAAGCTATGGCTACACCTTC
CASSGASYGYTF
>TRBJ1-1|13|TRBV7-6|.|once
TGTGCCACCGACGACGGGACCTACACTGAAGCTTTCTTT
CATDDGTYTEAFF
>TRBJ2-1|21|TRBV29-1|TRBD2|few
TGCAGCGTTGAAGATGGGTATGCGGGACTACAGCCTTCGAGCTCCTACAATGAGCAGTTCTTC
CSVEDGYAGLQPSSSYNEQFF
>TRBJ2-5|14|TRBV7-2|.|many
TGTGCCAGCAGCTTAGCATCAGCGTGGGAGACCCAGTACTTC
CASSLASAWETQYF
>TRBJ2-7|16|TRBV12-3/TRBV12-4|.|.
TGTGCCAGCAGTTTAACGGTCGGCCCCCTGGCCTACGAGCAGTACTTC
CASSLTVGPLAYEQYF
>TRBJ2-3|14|TRBV4-3|.|.
TGCGCCAGCGGCCCCCAGGACGGCGCAGATACGCAGTATTTT
CASGPQDGADTQYF
>TRBJ1-1|18|TRBV6-2/TRBV6-3|TRBD1|.
TGTGCCAGCAGTTACTCGTCACAGGGGATTAGCATGAACACTGAAGCTTTCTTT
CASSYSSQGISMNTEAFF